Listed below are T cell receptor beta chains from one sample, sequenced in a study of hypomethylating agent response in myelodysplastic syndrome. Here immunoSEQ multiplex PCR was the method, and the copy in TCRdb shows in-frame clones only, minus some. The repertoire holds 2,500 to 3,500 clones, with approximately 82% as singletons. The sequencing here drew on bone marrow, taken before or after starting hypomethylating agent treatment for myelodysplastic syndrome (not recorded which). These receptors all stem from a human donor with myelodysplastic syndrome. CDR3s include the opening cysteine and the closing phenylalanine or tryptophan. D genes are given only for firm matches. Clone size appears in some rows only: once, few, many, or a class for an expanded clone.

-	-	TRBJ2-6	TRBV19	CAGRDSGANVLTF	TGTGCCGGCAGGGACTCTGGGGCCAACGTCCTGACTTTC
-	-	TRBJ1-2	TRBV5-4	CASSPQQGPHYGYTF	TGTGCCAGCAGCCCCCAACAGGGTCCTCACTATGGCTACACCTTC
-	once	TRBJ1-5	TRBV19	CASSPGVTYQPQHF	TGTGCCAGTAGCCCTGGGGTTACCTACCAGCCCCAGCATTTT
TRBD1	hyperexpanded	TRBJ1-3	TRBV6-5	CASSYTGDAGNTIYF	TGTGCCAGCAGTTACACAGGGGACGCTGGAAACACCATATATTTT
TRBD2	-	TRBJ2-2	TRBV6-4	CASSPMGGTNTGELFF	TGTGCCAGCAGTCCCATGGGGGGGACGAACACCGGGGAGCTGTTTTTT
TRBD1	-	TRBJ1-6	TRBV9	CASSAPPGGENSPLHF	TGTGCCAGCAGCGCCCCCCCAGGGGGAGAGAATTCACCCCTCCACTTT
-	-	TRBJ2-6	TRBV7-7	CASSRIGVPQSRANVLTF	TGTGCCAGCAGCCGTATCGGAGTGCCACAAAGTCGGGCCAACGTCCTGACTTTC
-	-	TRBJ1-3	TRBV28	CASSPPGVTIYF	TGTGCCAGCAGTCCCCCAGGGGTCACCATATATTTT
TRBD1	-	TRBJ2-3	TRBV4-3	CASSQTGTGFTDTQYF	TGCGCCAGCAGCCAAACCGGGACAGGGTTCACAGATACGCAGTATTTT
-	-	TRBJ2-7	TRBV2	CASLRTYEQYF	TGTGCCAGCCTAAGGACCTACGAGCAGTACTTC
TRBD1	medium-sized	TRBJ1-1	TRBV7-9	CASSLWTGEAFF	TGTGCCAGCAGCTTATGGACAGGGGAAGCTTTCTTT
-	-	TRBJ1-6	TRBV28	CASSGPGQGNNSPLHF	TGTGCCAGCAGTGGGCCTGGGCAGGGGAATAATTCACCCCTCCACTTT
-	-	TRBJ2-7	TRBV6-5	CASSLGQGSNEQYF	TGTGCCAGCAGTCTGGGGCAGGGGAGCAACGAGCAGTACTTC
TRBD1	-	TRBJ2-7	TRBV6-1	CASRPREQGAYEQYF	TGTGCCAGCAGGCCCCGGGAACAGGGGGCCTACGAGCAGTACTTC
-	-	TRBJ2-2	TRBV6-5	CASSYSGEVGELFF	TGTGCCAGCAGTTACTCTGGGGAAGTGGGGGAGCTGTTTTTT
-	-	TRBJ2-7	TRBV2	CASSYVGGEQYF	TGTGCCAGCAGTTACGTCGGAGGCGAGCAGTACTTC
-	few	TRBJ2-7	TRBV7-9	CASSDPPRGTISNEQYF	TGTGCCAGCAGCGACCCCCCAAGAGGGACGATATCCAACGAGCAGTACTTC
-	-	TRBJ1-5	TRBV7-9	CASSPTQAGNQPQHF	TGTGCCAGCAGCCCAACTCAGGCGGGAAACCAGCCCCAGCATTTT
-	-	TRBJ1-6	TRBV25-1	CASSVIGGPGSPLHF	TGTGCCAGCAGTGTGATTGGGGGACCAGGTTCACCCCTCCACTTT
-	-	TRBJ2-5	TRBV7-2	CASSLRGGETQYF	TGTGCCAGCAGCTTAAGGGGGGGAGAGACCCAGTACTTC
-	-	TRBJ2-3	TRBV28	CASSLNLGLDTDTQYF	TGTGCCAGCAGTTTAAATCTAGGGCTAGACACAGATACGCAGTATTTT
-	once	TRBJ1-1	TRBV28	CASSFRGAEAFF	TGTGCCAGCAGTTTCCGGGGAGCTGAAGCTTTCTTT
-	-	TRBJ2-3	TRBV4-1	CASSQDPMGDTQYF	TGCGCCAGCAGCCAAGACCCTATGGGGGATACGCAGTATTTT
-	-	TRBJ2-5	TRBV10-3	CAISHSQETQYF	TGTGCCATCAGTCACAGCCAAGAGACCCAGTACTTC
-	-	TRBJ1-1	TRBV7-2	CASSFKAMNTKAFF	TGTGCCAGCAGCTTTAAGGCCATGAACACTAAAGCTTTCTTT
-	-	TRBJ1-1	TRBV9	CASSPGVNTEAFF	TGTGCCAGCAGCCCCGGGGTGAACACTGAAGCTTTCTTT
-	-	TRBJ1-1	TRBV7-9	CASSGPDSWNTEAFF	TGTGCCAGCAGCGGACCGGACAGTTGGAACACTGAAGCTTTCTTT